This T cell receptor (beta chain) was documented in a study of blood T cell repertoires in COVID-19. The CDR3 runs to 14 residues. V lost 7 bases and J lost 1, with 13 bases in between. Germline V lookup: CDR1 LGHDT, CDR2 YNNKEL (reference sequence). Individuals drawn from under 30 US areas were about 18 to 95 years old. The assay was immunoSEQ multiplex PCR, and TCRdb's table has in-frame clones only and misses some. The data contain about 300,000 clones, 87% of them singletons. The sample consisted of PBMCs or T cells enriched from blood (not recorded which). The TCR sequence derives from a woman in her 30s who had recovered from COVID-19. The gene calls are TRBV3-1 (or the pseudogene TRBV3-2) and TRBJ1-1; perhaps TRBD1 as D (5 bases). The CDR3 bases are TGTGCCAGCACCGGGGGGGTCGGGAACACTGAAGCTTTCTTT. Translated: CASTGGVGNTEAFF.